This T cell receptor (beta chain) was retrieved from a study of blood T cells in healthy people across ages. This clonotype came up a few times. PCR was performed a second time for about 7 to 11 cycles using a sample-barcoded 5' primer and a J-beta primer mix. MiXCR, applied by TCRdb to the 5' RACE reads, yields one record per CDR3 protein. Of about 1,400,000 distinct CDR3 sequences listed, about 40% were seen once; the top ten hold roughly 7.9%. Germline V lookup: CDR1 DFQATT, CDR2 SNEGSKA (reference sequence). With 5 bases clipped from V and 0 bases from J, the junction kept 12 bases outside the gene matches. This CDR3 comprises 17 residues.

The specimen was blood. The genes are TRBV20-1 and TRBJ1-1; 10 nucleotides match TRBD1. The TCR originated in a woman under 30 in good health. The CDR3 sequence is CSASPRTGGLMNTEAFF. DNA for the CDR3: TGCAGTGCTTCACCGCGGACAGGGGGTCTCATGAACACTGAAGCTTTCTTT.